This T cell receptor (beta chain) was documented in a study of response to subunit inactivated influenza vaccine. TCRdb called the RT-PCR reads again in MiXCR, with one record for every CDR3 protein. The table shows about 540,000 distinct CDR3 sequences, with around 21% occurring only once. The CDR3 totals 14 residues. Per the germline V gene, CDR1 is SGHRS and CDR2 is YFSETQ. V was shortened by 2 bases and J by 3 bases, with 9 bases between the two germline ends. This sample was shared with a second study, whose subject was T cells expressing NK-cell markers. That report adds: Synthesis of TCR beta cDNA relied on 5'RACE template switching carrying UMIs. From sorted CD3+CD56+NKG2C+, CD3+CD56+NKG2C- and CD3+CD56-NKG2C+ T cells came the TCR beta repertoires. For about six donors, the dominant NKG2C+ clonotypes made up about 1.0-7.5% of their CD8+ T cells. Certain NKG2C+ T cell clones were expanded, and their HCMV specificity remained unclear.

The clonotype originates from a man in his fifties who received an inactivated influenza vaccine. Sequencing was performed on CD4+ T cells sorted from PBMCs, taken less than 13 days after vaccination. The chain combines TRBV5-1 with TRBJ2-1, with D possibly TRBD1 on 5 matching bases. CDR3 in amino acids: CASSLETVYNEQFF. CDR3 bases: TGCGCCAGCAGCTTAGAGACAGTCTACAATGAGCAGTTCTTC.